These 31 T cell receptor beta chains came from one sample sequenced in a study of OX40 agonist ivuxolimab in advanced cancers. The repertoire was sequenced with immunoSEQ multiplex PCR; TCRdb's copy has only in-frame clones and lacks some. The table records fewer than 60,000 clones, more than 75% of them present only once. This material consisted of CD4+ or CD8+ T cells sorted from blood, taken in a trial of the OX40 agonist ivuxolimab. These receptors all come from an adult with an advanced solid tumor such as melanoma, head and neck, liver or kidney cancer.

The V and J genes are TRBV2 and TRBJ2-1; D unclear. CDR1 SNHLY and CDR2 FYNNEI come from the germline V gene. With 5 bases removed from V and 0 bases from J, the gap between germline ends came to 17 bases. This CDR3 comprises 17 residues. The CDR3 sequence is CASSKTPVDDSYNEQFF. CDR3 nucleotide sequence: TGTGCCAGCAGTAAAACCCCGGTGGATGACTCCTACAATGAGCAGTTCTTC.

This clone was recorded once. The chain combines TRBV6-6 with TRBJ1-1; possible D gene TRBD1, 6 bases. Trimming removed 6 bases from V and 2 bases from J, with 10 bases in between. Germline V gene data show CDR1 as MNHNY and CDR2 as SVGAGI (reference sequence). CDR3 length: 13 residues. The CDR3 nucleotides read TGTGCCAGCAGCCGGGACATCAACACTGAAGCTTTCTTT. Its protein is CASSRDINTEAFF.

The genes are TRBV28 and TRBJ2-2; either TRBD1 or TRBD2 may fit D (5 bases each). In germline, CDR1 is MDHEN, CDR2 SYDVKM. This CDR3 has 16 amino acids. Trimming cost V 6 bases and J 4 bases, with 18 bases left between them. Here the CDR3 reads CASRFQGYAGTGELFF. The CDR3 bases are TGTGCCAGCAGGTTCCAGGGTTATGCGGGCACCGGGGAGCTGTTTTTT.

The chain joins TRBV7-2 to TRBJ1-2; a possible D gene is TRBD1 (6 bases). Germline values: CDR1 SGHTA, CDR2 FQGNSA. V was trimmed by 1 base and J by 5 bases, leaving 14 bases between them. The CDR3 totals 15 residues. The CDR3 sequence: CASSLEGGYRYGYTF. Written as DNA, the CDR3 is TGTGCCAGCAGCTTAGAAGGGGGGTATAGGTATGGCTACACCTTC.

The chain carries TRBV11-3 and TRBJ1-2, with D possibly matching TRBD1 (6 bases). CDR3 length equals 13 residues. Per germline, CDR1 SGHNT and CDR2 YENEEA. Trimming removed 4 bases at V and 2 bases at J, with 8 bases between. The CDR3 coding sequence is TGTGCCAGCAGCTCCACAGGGAACTATGGCTACACCTTC. It encodes CASSSTGNYGYTF.

V gene TRBV28 combines with J gene TRBJ1-6; 8 nucleotides agree with TRBD1. This CDR3 has 13 residues. In germline, CDR1 is MDHEN, CDR2 SYDVKM. Losses at the gene ends were 8 bases for V and 7 bases for J; bases not matched to a gene: 4. CDR3 loop: CASRGQGNSPLHF. The CDR3 bases are TGTGCCAGCCGAGGACAGGGAAATTCACCCCTCCACTTT.

The gene calls are TRBV7-2 and TRBJ2-7; D unresolved. Trimming shortened V by 1 base and J by 0 bases, and 4 bases separated the two germline ends. The CDR3 is made up of 13 amino acids. The germline V gene encodes CDR1 SGHTA and CDR2 FQGNSA. The DNA for the CDR3 is TGTGCCAGCAGCTTAGGACTCTCCTACGAGCAGTACGTC. Its translation is CASSLGLSYEQYV.

In this sample, this clone turned up a few times. The chain is built from TRBV6-1 and TRBJ2-7; 10 bases map to TRBD2. The CDR3 contains 18 residues. V shed 1 base, J shed 1 base, and the junction held 10 bases outside the gene matches. Germline CDR1 reads MNHNS; CDR2 reads SASEGT. The CDR3 sequence: CASSEGGPGLASSYEQYF. For the CDR3, the DNA is TGTGCCAGCAGTGAAGGGGGACCGGGACTAGCGAGTTCCTACGAGCAGTACTTC.

This sequence joins TRBV4-3 and TRBJ1-6; a weak D match, TRBD1 (6 bases). The CDR3 runs 14 residues. Germline CDR1 LGHNA, CDR2 YSLEER. Trimming took off 4 bases at V and 10 bases at J, with 14 bases between the two ends. The CDR3 protein is CASSPSKGGSPLHF. The CDR3 bases are TGCGCCAGCAGCCCGAGTAAGGGGGGCTCACCCCTCCACTTT.

The CDR3 coding sequence is TGTGCCAGCAGCTCCCAACCCGGGACAGGGGCAGGAAACACCATATATTTT. Translated, it gives CASSSQPGTGAGNTIYF. This chain uses TRBV11-2 with TRBJ1-3; TRBD1 matches at 10 bases. The CDR3 covers 17 residues. Per germline, CDR1 SGHAT and CDR2 FQNNGV. The ends lost 4 bases at V and 4 bases at J; junction bases unmatched: 10.

The V call is TRBV9, the J call TRBJ1-2, with D perhaps matching TRBD1 (5 bases). CDR1 SGDLS and CDR2 YYNGEE come from the germline V gene. V dropped 0 bases and J dropped 6 bases, with 15 bases sitting between them. The CDR3 length is 15 residues. CDR3 nucleotides: TGTGCCAGCAGCGTAGCGGGTCAGGGAGGGGATGGCTACACCTTC. Residues: CASSVAGQGGDGYTF. The full variable domain, in which reference TRBV9 and TRBJ1-2 provide the parts outside the CDR3, is DSGVTQTPKHLITATGQRVTLRCSPRSGDLSVYWYQQSLDQGLQFLIQYYNGEERAKGNILERFSAQQFPDLHSELNLSSLELGDSALYFCASSVAGQGGDGYTFGSGTRLTVV.

This clone was seen only once. The V gene is TRBV19, the J gene TRBJ1-5, with a tentative D call TRBD1 (6 bases). The germline gives CDR1 LNHDA, CDR2 SQIVND (reference sequence). The V and J ends lost 4 bases and 7 bases respectively, with 11 bases between them. This CDR3 region has 13 residues. The CDR3 sequence is CASSRTDRQPQHF. The CDR3 nucleotides read TGTGCCAGTAGTAGGACAGACCGGCAGCCCCAGCATTTT. The variable domain in full, completed from reference TRBV19 and TRBJ1-5, reads DGGITQSPKYLFRKEGQNVTLSCEQNLNHDAMYWYRQDPGQGLRLIYYSQIVNDFQKGDIAEGYSVSREKKESFPLTVTSAQKNPTAFYLCASSRTDRQPQHFGDGTRLSIL.

This sequence joins TRBV28 and TRBJ2-7, with 9 nucleotides matching TRBD1. There are 16 residues in the CDR3. In germline, CDR1 is MDHEN, CDR2 SYDVKM. With V trimmed by 3 bases and J by 5 bases, 11 bases remained unmatched. The CDR3 region is CASSLGTGNPMDEQYF. As DNA, the CDR3 is TGTGCCAGCAGTTTGGGGACAGGGAACCCCATGGACGAGCAGTACTTC.

This clone has just one count. The gene calls are TRBV30 and TRBJ1-2; D unclear. The CDR3 has 11 amino acids. Germline V gene data show CDR1 as GTSNPN and CDR2 as SVGIG (reference sequence). V lost 4 bases to trimming and J lost 7 bases, with 10 bases between them. CDR3 in DNA: TGTGCCTGGATGGACCGCTCTGGCTACACCTTC. Translated: CAWMDRSGYTF.

This sequence joins TRBV16 and TRBJ2-1, with D perhaps TRBD1 or TRBD2 (5 bases each). V lost 4 bases to trimming and J lost 15 bases, with 25 bases between them. Germline CDR1 is KGHSY and CDR2 is FQNENV. The CDR3 is 15 amino acids. The CDR3 DNA is TGTGCCAGCAGCCCTAGACCCTCACAGGACTCTTGGCGGTTCTTC. As protein: CASSPRPSQDSWRFF.

This chain links TRBV19 with TRBJ1-4; 8 nucleotides align to TRBD1. The CDR3 extends over 14 amino acids. Per germline, CDR1 LNHDA and CDR2 SQIVND (reference sequence). The V segment lost 3 bases and the J segment 7 bases; nucleotides outside the gene matches: 4. CDR3 sequence: CASSMVDRGEKLFF. Here the CDR3 DNA reads TGTGCCAGTAGTATGGTCGACAGGGGTGAAAAACTGTTTTTT.

The chain recombines TRBV10-2 with TRBJ2-1; D unclear. CDR3 length: 14 amino acids. V was trimmed by 8 bases and J by 3 bases, leaving 14 bases between them. Germline CDR1 and CDR2: WSHSY and SAAADI. The CDR3 is CASLEPGSYNEQFF. The CDR3 bases are TGCGCCAGCCTCGAACCTGGTAGCTACAATGAGCAGTTCTTC.

The chain is built from TRBV28 and TRBJ1-6, with D unclear. CDR1 and CDR2 from the germline V gene are MDHEN and SYDVKM. This CDR3 comprises 15 residues. Trimming left V 2 bases short and J 5 bases short, with 10 bases between. Written as DNA, the CDR3 is TGTGCCAGCAGTTTAGGGGTGGGAGATAATTCACCCCTCCACTTT. Translating gives CASSLGVGDNSPLHF.

CDR3 sequence: CASSQGQGGSGNTIYF. The CDR3, as DNA: TGTGCCAGCTCACAAGGACAGGGAGGCTCTGGAAACACCATATATTTT. V usage is TRBV18 and J usage is TRBJ1-3, with TRBD1 matching over 8 bases. CDR1 is KGHSH, CDR2 LQKENI, per germline. There are 16 residues in the CDR3. Germline trimming cut 4 bases from V and 0 bases from J; bases unmatched to any gene: 5. The full variable domain, completed using reference TRBV18 and TRBJ1-3, is NAGVMQNPRHLVRRRGQEARLRCSPMKGHSHVYWYRQLPEEGLKFMVYLQKENIIDESGMPKERFSAEFPKEGPSILRIQQVVRGDSAAYFCASSQGQGGSGNTIYFGEGSWLTVV.

The V gene is TRBV5-1, the J gene TRBJ2-3; the match to TRBD2 covers 9 bases. CDR1 and CDR2 (germline): SGHRS, YFSETQ. The CDR3 totals 15 residues. Unmatched junction bases numbered 11, after V lost 4 bases and J lost 8 bases. The CDR3, as DNA: TGCGCCAGCAGCCCCGGGACTAGCCTAGTGGGTACGCAGTATTTT. Translation: CASSPGTSLVGTQYF. Variable domain in full (rest from reference TRBV5-1 and TRBJ2-3): KAGVTQTPRYLIKTRGQQVTLSCSPISGHRSVSWYQQTPGQGLQFLFEYFSETQRNKGNFPGRFSGRQFSNSRSEMNVSTLELGDSALYLCASSPGTSLVGTQYFGPGTRLTVL.

The rearrangement uses TRBV6-1 and TRBJ1-4, with D tentatively TRBD1 (5 bases). Trimming left V 3 bases short and J 4 bases short, with 9 bases between. The CDR3 has 14 amino acids. Germline assignment: CDR1 MNHNS and CDR2 SASEGT. The CDR3, as DNA: TGTGCCAGCAGTGACCAGGGATTTAATGAAAAACTGTTTTTT. Amino acid sequence: CASSDQGFNEKLFF.

This clone appeared once. This chain uses TRBV6-1 with TRBJ1-3; no firm D call. Germline loops: CDR1 MNHNS, CDR2 SASEGT. This CDR3 spans 15 amino acids. V lost 0 bases and J lost 0, with 6 bases in between. CDR3 protein: CASSEARFSGNTIYF. The CDR3 nucleotides read TGTGCCAGCAGTGAAGCCCGGTTCTCTGGAAACACCATATATTTT.

This clone was seen once. The chain couples TRBV7-2 to TRBJ2-7; tentatively, D is TRBD2 (6 bases). This CDR3 spans 16 amino acids. Germline CDR1 is SGHTA and CDR2 is FQGNSA. The ends were cut back, 0 bases at V and 0 bases at J, with 12 bases in the middle. CDR3 in DNA: TGTGCCAGCAGCTTAGCGGTGGGGGGTAGCTCCTACGAGCAGTACGTC. As protein: CASSLAVGGSSYEQYV.

The chain employs TRBV13 and TRBJ2-7; no clear D. V lost 0 bases to trimming and J lost 3 bases, with 9 bases between them. Germline V lookup: CDR1 PRHDT, CDR2 FYEKMQ (reference sequence). This CDR3 contains 14 residues. The CDR3 DNA follows: TGTGCCAGCAGCTTAGGGCCGAGAATCTACGAGCAGTACGTC. Encoded protein: CASSLGPRIYEQYV.

This chain joins TRBV7-8 and TRBJ2-7; 7 bases agree with TRBD1. V dropped 2 bases and J dropped 2; count of bases not matched to a gene: 3. The CDR3 has 14 amino acids. The germline V gene has CDR1 SGHVS and CDR2 FQNEAQ. The CDR3 nucleotides read TGTGCCAGCAGCTTAAGGGGGCCCACCTACGAGCAGTACTTC. It encodes CASSLRGPTYEQYF.

V and J are TRBV6-1 and TRBJ2-3; weak D call: TRBD1 (5 bases). The CDR3 length is 14 residues. CDR1 and CDR2 (germline): MNHNS, SASEGT. Trimming shortened V by 3 bases and J by 3 bases, and 10 bases separated the two germline ends. The CDR3 loop is CASSEWGRTDTQYF. The CDR3 DNA is TGTGCCAGCAGTGAGTGGGGCAGAACAGATACGCAGTATTTT.

The chain carries TRBV5-4 and TRBJ2-7, with 10 positions matching TRBD1. The germline gives CDR1 SGHNT, CDR2 YYREEE (reference sequence). V dropped 2 bases and J dropped 3; count of bases not matched to a gene: 5. The CDR3 covers 15 residues. As DNA, the CDR3 is TGTGCCAGCAGCTTACCGGGACAGGGGCTCTACGAGCAGTACGTC. Translation gives CASSLPGQGLYEQYV.

In this sample, this clone turned up a few times. The V call is TRBV5-1, the J call TRBJ2-3; 9 nucleotides agree with TRBD2. Trimming at V came to 4 bases and at J to 0 bases, leaving 3 bases not matched to a gene. The CDR3 is made up of 15 amino acids. Per germline, CDR1 SGHRS and CDR2 YFSETQ. The CDR3 reads CASSRGRVSTDTQYF. CDR3 DNA sequence: TGCGCCAGCAGCCGCGGGAGGGTAAGCACAGATACGCAGTATTTT.

J is TRBJ1-2 and V is TRBV5-6, with 9 nucleotides matching TRBD1. The germline gives CDR1 SGHDT, CDR2 YYEEEE. The CDR3 extends over 19 amino acids. V trimming: 4 bases; J trimming: 7 bases; junction bases outside the gene matches: 23. The CDR3 coding sequence is TGTGCCAGCAGCGCCCGAAGGCAGGGACAGGGAAATTTTGGGGGTGGCTACACCTTC. Translation gives CASSARRQGQGNFGGGYTF.

This clone showed up just once. The chain joins TRBV6-6 to TRBJ2-5, with TRBD2 matching over 8 bases. The CDR3 covers 14 residues. Per germline, CDR1 MNHNY and CDR2 SVGAGI (reference sequence). The ends lost 0 bases at V and 5 bases at J; junction bases unmatched: 2. As DNA, the CDR3 is TGTGCCAGCAGTTACTCTGGGACTAGTGAGACCCAGTACTTC. Translation gives CASSYSGTSETQYF.

This sequence joins TRBV30 and TRBJ2-5, with D possibly called TRBD1 or TRBD2 (6 bases each). The CDR3 is 14 residues long. CDR1 GTSNPN and CDR2 SVGIG come from the germline V gene (reference sequence). The germline V and J ends were trimmed by 0 bases and 5 bases, with 13 bases remaining between them. The chain's CDR3 is CAWSVWEGGETQYF. In DNA form, the CDR3 reads TGTGCCTGGAGTGTTTGGGAAGGGGGGGAGACCCAGTACTTC.